The next 7 T cell receptor beta chains were all read from a single sample in a study of control samples from healthy donors and cancer patients. Sequenced by immunoSEQ multiplex PCR; TCRdb stores in-frame clones only, minus some. The sample shows fewer than 200,000 clones, around 94% of them seen only once. Sequencing was done on a sample of PBMCs. These receptors were collected from a man in his sixties with colorectal cancer.

This chain joins TRBV6-5 and TRBJ2-7, with TRBD2 matching over 10 bases. CDR3 size: 13 residues. Trimming at V came to 6 bases and at J to 3 bases, leaving 2 bases not matched to a gene. Germline CDR1 is MNHEY and CDR2 is SVGAGI. In DNA, the CDR3 is TGTGCCAGCAGGTCTAGCGGGGGCTACGAGCAGTACTTC. Translating gives CASRSSGGYEQYF.

CDR3 amino acids: CASSYDRNNSPLHF. CDR3 DNA: TGTGCCAGCAGTTACGACCGGAATAATTCACCCCTCCACTTT. This chain uses TRBV6-5 with TRBJ1-6; D not resolved. CDR1 and CDR2 from the germline V gene are MNHEY and SVGAGI. With 2 bases removed from V and 5 bases from J, the gap between germline ends came to 7 bases. The CDR3 sequence is 14 residues long.

The V call is TRBV6-4, the J call TRBJ1-2; 9 bases match TRBD1. V lost 4 bases and J lost 3; bases outside the gene matches: 3. Germline V gene lookup returns CDR1 MRHNA and CDR2 SNTAGT. CDR3 length: 14 residues. The CDR3 protein is CASSGGQGDYGYTF. As DNA, the CDR3 is TGTGCCAGCAGTGGGGGACAGGGAGACTATGGCTACACCTTC.

The rearrangement uses TRBV10-1 and TRBJ2-1; no clear D gene. Germline values: CDR1 WNHNN, CDR2 SYGVQD (reference sequence). The CDR3 sequence is 11 residues long. With 7 bases removed from V and 8 bases from J, the gap between germline ends came to 9 bases. The chain's CDR3 is CASKGLDEQFF. The CDR3 DNA follows: TGCGCCAGCAAGGGTTTGGATGAGCAGTTCTTC.

V gene TRBV4-1 combines with J gene TRBJ1-2, with 10 bases lining up with TRBD1. The V gene end was trimmed by 1 base and the J gene end by 4 bases; junction bases not matched to a gene: 0. CDR3 length equals 14 residues. Germline CDR1 is MGHRA and CDR2 is YSYEKL. The CDR3 loop reads CASSQGDRGYGYTF. In DNA form, the CDR3 reads TGCGCCAGCAGCCAAGGGGACAGGGGCTATGGCTACACCTTC.

This chain uses TRBV10-3 with TRBJ2-2; no reliable D call. Trimming took off 4 bases at V and 0 bases at J, with 6 bases between the two ends. Looked up from germline, CDR1 is ENHRY and CDR2 is SYGVKD. This CDR3 contains 14 residues. The CDR3, as DNA: TGTGCCATCAGTGCTCTAGCGAACACCGGGGAGCTGTTTTTT. Protein product: CAISALANTGELFF.

This chain links TRBV7-9 with TRBJ2-6; D ambiguous. Germline V lookup: CDR1 SEHNR, CDR2 FQNEAQ (reference sequence). The V end was cut by 1 base, the J end by 0 bases, with 7 bases between. The CDR3 length is 16 residues. CDR3 sequence: CASSLGAVSGANVLTF. CDR3 DNA sequence: TGTGCCAGCAGCTTAGGGGCCGTCTCTGGGGCCAACGTCCTGACTTTC.